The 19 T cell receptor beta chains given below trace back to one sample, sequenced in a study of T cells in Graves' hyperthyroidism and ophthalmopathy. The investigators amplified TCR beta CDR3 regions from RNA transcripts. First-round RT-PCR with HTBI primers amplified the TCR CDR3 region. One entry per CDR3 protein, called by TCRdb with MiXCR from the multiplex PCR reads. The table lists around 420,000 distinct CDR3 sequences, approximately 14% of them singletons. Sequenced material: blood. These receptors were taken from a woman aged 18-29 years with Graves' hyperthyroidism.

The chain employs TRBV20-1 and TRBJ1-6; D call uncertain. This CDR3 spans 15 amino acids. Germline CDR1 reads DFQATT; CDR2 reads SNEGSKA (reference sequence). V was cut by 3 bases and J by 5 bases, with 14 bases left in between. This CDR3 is CSARAGSTNNSPLHF. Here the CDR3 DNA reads TGCAGTGCTAGGGCAGGATCCACAAATAATTCACCCCTCCACTTT.

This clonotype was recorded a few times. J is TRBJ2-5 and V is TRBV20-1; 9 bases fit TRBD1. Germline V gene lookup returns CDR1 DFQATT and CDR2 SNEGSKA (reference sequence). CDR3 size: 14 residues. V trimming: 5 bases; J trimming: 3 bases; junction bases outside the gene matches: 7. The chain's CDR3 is CSAPSGTGKETQYF. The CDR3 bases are TGCAGTGCTCCATCCGGGACAGGGAAAGAGACCCAGTACTTC.

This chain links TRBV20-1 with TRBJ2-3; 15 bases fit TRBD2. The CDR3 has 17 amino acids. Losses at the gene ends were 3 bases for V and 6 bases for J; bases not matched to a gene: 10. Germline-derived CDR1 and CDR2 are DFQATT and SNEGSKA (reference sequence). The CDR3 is CSARTPGLAGGPDTQYF. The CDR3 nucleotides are TGCAGTGCTAGGACCCCTGGACTAGCGGGAGGGCCGGATACGCAGTATTTT.

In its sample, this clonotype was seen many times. The CDR3 DNA is TGTGCCAGCAGTCTAGGTAGGGTGGGGCAGAGCCCTGAAGCTTTCTTT. This sequence encodes CASSLGRVGQSPEAFF. The chain links TRBV7-9 to TRBJ1-1, with D tentatively TRBD1 (5 bases). Between the trimmed V and J ends, which lost 6 bases and 6 bases, there was a span of 23 bases. The CDR3 has 16 amino acids. Germline V gene data show CDR1 as SEHNR and CDR2 as FQNEAQ (reference sequence).

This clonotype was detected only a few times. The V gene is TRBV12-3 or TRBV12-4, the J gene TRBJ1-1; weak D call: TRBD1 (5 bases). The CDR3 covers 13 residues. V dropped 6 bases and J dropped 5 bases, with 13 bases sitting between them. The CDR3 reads CASSSGAETEAFF. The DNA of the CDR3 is TGTGCCAGCAGCTCTGGGGCTGAGACTGAAGCTTTCTTT.

The CDR3 coding sequence is TGTGCCAGCAGTGCCTTATCTAGCGGAGTAACAGATACGCAGTATTTT. Translation gives CASSALSSGVTDTQYF. This rearrangement joins TRBV6-1 to TRBJ2-3, with TRBD2 matching over 7 bases. The length of the CDR3 is 16 residues. Per the germline V gene, CDR1 is MNHNS and CDR2 is SASEGT. J was trimmed by 3 bases and V by 4 bases; bases with no gene match: 10.

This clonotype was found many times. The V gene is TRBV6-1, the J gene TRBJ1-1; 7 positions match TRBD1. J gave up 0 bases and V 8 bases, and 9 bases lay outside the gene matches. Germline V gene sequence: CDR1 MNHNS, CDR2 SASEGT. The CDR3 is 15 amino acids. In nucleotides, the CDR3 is TGTGCCAGCTCGGCGACAGGGCAACTGAACACTGAAGCTTTCTTT. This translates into CASSATGQLNTEAFF.

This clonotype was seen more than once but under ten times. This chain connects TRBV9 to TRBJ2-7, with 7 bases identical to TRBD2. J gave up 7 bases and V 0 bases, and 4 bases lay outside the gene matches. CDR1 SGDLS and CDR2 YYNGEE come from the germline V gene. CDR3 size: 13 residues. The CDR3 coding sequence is TGTGCCAGCAGCGTAGACCCCGGGAGGGAGCAGTACTTC. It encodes CASSVDPGREQYF.

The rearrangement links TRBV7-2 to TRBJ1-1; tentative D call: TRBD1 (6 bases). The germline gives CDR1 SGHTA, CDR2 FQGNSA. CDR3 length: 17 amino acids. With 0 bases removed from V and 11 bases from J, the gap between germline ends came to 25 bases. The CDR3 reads CASSLASGAGGTSMAFF. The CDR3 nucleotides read TGTGCCAGCAGCTTAGCTTCAGGGGCTGGGGGAACATCGATGGCTTTCTTT.

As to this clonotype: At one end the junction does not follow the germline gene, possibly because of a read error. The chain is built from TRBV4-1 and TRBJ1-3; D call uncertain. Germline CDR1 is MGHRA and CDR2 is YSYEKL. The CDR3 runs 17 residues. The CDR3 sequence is CASSHDQAESVGNTVYF. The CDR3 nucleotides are TGCGCCAGCAGCCATGATCAGGCGGAGAGTGTAGGAAACACCGTATATTTT.

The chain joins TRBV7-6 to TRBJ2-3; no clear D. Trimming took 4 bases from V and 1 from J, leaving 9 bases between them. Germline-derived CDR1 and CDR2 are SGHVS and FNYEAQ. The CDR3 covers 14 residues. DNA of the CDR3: TGTGCCAGCAGCTCTGTAGGAGGCACAGATACGCAGTATTTT. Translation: CASSSVGGTDTQYF.

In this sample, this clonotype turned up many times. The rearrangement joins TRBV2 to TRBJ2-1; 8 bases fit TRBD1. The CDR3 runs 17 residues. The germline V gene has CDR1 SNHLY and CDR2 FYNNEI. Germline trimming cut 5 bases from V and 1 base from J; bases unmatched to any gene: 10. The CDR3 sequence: CASSPHLDRVSYNEQFF. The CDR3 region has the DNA TGTGCCAGCAGTCCACATTTGGACAGGGTGTCCTACAATGAGCAGTTCTTC.

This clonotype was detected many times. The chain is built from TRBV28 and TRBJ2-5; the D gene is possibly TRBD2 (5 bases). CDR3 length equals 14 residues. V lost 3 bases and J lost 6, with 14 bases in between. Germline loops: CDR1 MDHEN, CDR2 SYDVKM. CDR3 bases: TGTGCCAGCAGTTTTCCGACTATAAAGAAGACCCAGTACTTC. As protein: CASSFPTIKKTQYF.

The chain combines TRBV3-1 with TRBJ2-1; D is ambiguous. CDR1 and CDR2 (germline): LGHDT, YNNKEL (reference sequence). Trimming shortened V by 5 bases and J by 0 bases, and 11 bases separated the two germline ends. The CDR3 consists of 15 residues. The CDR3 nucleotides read TGTGCCAGCAGCTCCCATGGGGTCTCCTACAATGAGCAGTTCTTC. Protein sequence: CASSSHGVSYNEQFF.

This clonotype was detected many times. CDR3 residues: CASSLEGGLTF. The DNA for the CDR3 is TGCGCCAGCAGCTTGGAAGGCGGGCTGACTTTC. V gene TRBV5-1 combines with J gene TRBJ2-6, with a possible D match to TRBD2 (5 bases). The CDR3 is 11 residues long. The germline V and J ends were trimmed by 0 bases and 16 bases, with 8 bases remaining between them. The germline V gene has CDR1 SGHRS and CDR2 YFSETQ.

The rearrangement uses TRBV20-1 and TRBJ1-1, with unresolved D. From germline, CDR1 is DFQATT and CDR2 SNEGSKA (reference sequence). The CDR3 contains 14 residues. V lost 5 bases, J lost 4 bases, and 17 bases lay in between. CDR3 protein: CSAETLFFGTEAFF. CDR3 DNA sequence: TGCAGTGCTGAGACGCTCTTCTTCGGCACTGAAGCTTTCTTT.

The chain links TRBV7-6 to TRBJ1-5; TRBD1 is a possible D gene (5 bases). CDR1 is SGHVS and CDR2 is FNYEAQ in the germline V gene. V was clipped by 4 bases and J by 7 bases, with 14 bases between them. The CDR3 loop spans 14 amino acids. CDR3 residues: CASSSSTVGQPQHF. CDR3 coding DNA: TGTGCCAGCAGCTCCTCGACAGTAGGGCAGCCCCAGCATTTT.

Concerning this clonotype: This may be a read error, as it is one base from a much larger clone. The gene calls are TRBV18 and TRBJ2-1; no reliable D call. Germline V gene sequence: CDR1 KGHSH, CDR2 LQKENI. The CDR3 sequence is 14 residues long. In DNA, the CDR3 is TGTGTCAGCTCACGAGGACCGACCTACAATGAGCAGTTCTTC. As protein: CVSSRGPTYNEQFF.

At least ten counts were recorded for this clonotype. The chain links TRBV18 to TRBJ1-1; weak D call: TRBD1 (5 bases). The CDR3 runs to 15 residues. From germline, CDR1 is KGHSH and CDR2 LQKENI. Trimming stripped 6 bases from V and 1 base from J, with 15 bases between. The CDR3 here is CASSPRTRTNTEAFF. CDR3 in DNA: TGTGCCAGCTCTCCCCGGACACGTACGAACACTGAAGCTTTCTTT.